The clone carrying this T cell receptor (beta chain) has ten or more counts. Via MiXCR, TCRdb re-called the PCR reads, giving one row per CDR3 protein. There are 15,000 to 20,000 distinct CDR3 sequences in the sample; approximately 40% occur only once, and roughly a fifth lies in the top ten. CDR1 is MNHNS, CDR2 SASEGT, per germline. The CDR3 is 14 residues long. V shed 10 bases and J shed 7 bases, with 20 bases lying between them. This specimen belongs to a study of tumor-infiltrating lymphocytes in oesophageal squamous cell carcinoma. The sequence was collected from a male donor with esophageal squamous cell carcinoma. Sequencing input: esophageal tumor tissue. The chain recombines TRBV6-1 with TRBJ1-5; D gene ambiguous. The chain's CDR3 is CATKFQYPGQPQHF. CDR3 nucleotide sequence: TGTGCCACCAAGTTCCAGTACCCCGGCCAGCCCCAGCATTTT.